These 29 T cell receptor beta chains were sequenced from one sample in a study of lung T cells in sarcoidosis with Löfgren's syndrome. TCRdb passed the reads through MiXCR, listing each CDR3 protein once. Here the sample spans around 60,000 distinct CDR3 sequences, 21% being singletons. Sequencing input: CD4+ T cells from PBMCs. These receptors were taken from a human donor with sarcoidosis (Löfgren's syndrome or another form), or a control subject (not recorded which).

This clonotype was recorded many times. This chain links TRBV12-3 or TRBV12-4 with TRBJ2-7, with a tentative D call TRBD2 (5 bases). With 6 bases removed from V and 0 bases from J, the gap between germline ends came to 15 bases. The CDR3 is made up of 15 amino acids. CDR3 nucleotides: TGTGCCAGCAGGGACCAGCGGACTGGCTCCTACGAGCAGTACTTC. Amino acid sequence: CASRDQRTGSYEQYF.

This clonotype was counted only a few times. The V and J genes are TRBV29-1 and TRBJ2-4; the D is unclear. Germline loops: CDR1 SQVTM, CDR2 ANQGSEA. The CDR3 consists of 14 residues. Trimming pared 3 bases from V and 0 bases from J, leaving 9 bases between. CDR3 protein: CSVEHVLAKNIQYF. The CDR3 nucleotides are TGCAGCGTTGAGCACGTACTAGCCAAAAACATTCAGTACTTC. The full variable domain, its missing parts supplied by reference TRBV29-1 and TRBJ2-4, is SAVISQKPSRDICQRGTSLTIQCQVDSQVTMMFWYRQQPGQSLTLIATANQGSEATYESGFVIDKFPISRPNLTFSTLTVSNMSPEDSSIYLCSVEHVLAKNIQYFGAGTRLSVL.

Many counts were recorded for this clonotype. The CDR3 DNA is TGTGCCAGCAGTTTTTCTTACGGCTCGCCGGGACAGGTCAACACAGATACGCAGTATTTT. Translation: CASSFSYGSPGQVNTDTQYF. V and J are TRBV28 and TRBJ2-3; 8 positions agree with TRBD1. The CDR3 contains 20 residues. V trimming: 3 bases; J trimming: 2 bases; junction bases outside the gene matches: 19. Per germline, CDR1 MDHEN and CDR2 SYDVKM.

This clonotype showed up many times. V usage is TRBV28 and J usage is TRBJ1-2; 7 bases map to TRBD1. Unmatched junction bases numbered 6, after V lost 4 bases and J lost 4 bases. Germline values: CDR1 MDHEN, CDR2 SYDVKM. This CDR3 is 14 amino acids long. The CDR3 loop is CASSYSRGLYGYTF. The CDR3 nucleotides are TGTGCCAGCAGTTATTCAAGGGGGCTCTATGGCTACACCTTC.

The V gene is TRBV5-4, the J gene TRBJ1-3; 10 bases agree with TRBD1. With V trimmed by 1 base and J by 2 bases, 6 bases remained unmatched. CDR3 length: 17 residues. The germline gives CDR1 SGHNT, CDR2 YYREEE (reference sequence). CDR3 residues: CASSLWPGTGAGNTIYF. The DNA of the CDR3 is TGTGCCAGCAGCTTGTGGCCAGGGACAGGGGCTGGAAACACCATATATTTT.

This clonotype was detected only a few times. CDR3 loop: CASSRPGPSSNEQFF. CDR3 in DNA: TGTGCCAGCAGCCGGCCGGGACCCTCTTCCAATGAGCAGTTCTTC. J is TRBJ2-1 and V is TRBV3-1; D assignment may be TRBD1 or TRBD2 (5 bases each). This CDR3 comprises 15 residues. Germline values: CDR1 LGHDT, CDR2 YNNKEL (reference sequence). Trimming pared 4 bases from V and 6 bases from J, leaving 16 bases between.

This clonotype came up many times. The rearrangement links TRBV28 to TRBJ2-3; weak D call: TRBD1 (5 bases). Germline CDR1 is MDHEN and CDR2 is SYDVKM. The length of the CDR3 is 14 residues. V dropped 8 bases and J dropped 7 bases, with 19 bases sitting between them. CDR3 in amino acids: CASLSPVGPNTQYF. CDR3 in DNA: TGTGCCAGCCTAAGCCCAGTGGGGCCGAATACGCAGTATTTT.

In regard to this clonotype: One end of the junction is discordant with germline, which a read error may explain. The rearrangement joins TRBV4-1 to TRBJ1-1, with D possibly being TRBD1 (5 bases). CDR3 length equals 16 residues. Germline V gene lookup returns CDR1 MGHRA and CDR2 YSYEKL. As DNA, the CDR3 is TGCGCCAGCAGCCAAGTAGGGACCGCGATGAACACTGAAGATTTCTTT. It translates to CASSQVGTAMNTEDFF.

Many counts were recorded for this clonotype. The chain recombines TRBV18 with TRBJ2-5; perhaps TRBD1 as D (6 bases). Germline loops: CDR1 KGHSH, CDR2 LQKENI. This CDR3 has 14 amino acids. Trimming pared 2 bases from V and 0 bases from J, leaving 7 bases between. The CDR3 sequence is CASSPGQYQETQYF. Written as DNA, the CDR3 is TGTGCCAGCTCACCAGGACAGTACCAAGAGACCCAGTACTTC. The variable domain in full, completed from reference TRBV18 and TRBJ2-5, reads NAGVMQNPRHLVRRRGQEARLRCSPMKGHSHVYWYRQLPEEGLKFMVYLQKENIIDESGMPKERFSAEFPKEGPSILRIQQVVRGDSAAYFCASSPGQYQETQYFGPGTRLLVL.

A note on this clonotype: One end of the junction fails to match germline, which may point to a read error. The chain employs TRBV19 and TRBJ2-3, with D perhaps matching TRBD1 or TRBD2 (5 bases each). There are 17 residues in the CDR3. Germline CDR1 LNHDA, CDR2 SQIVND (reference sequence). The CDR3 protein is CAGSIVSGPNPTDTQYF. As DNA, the CDR3 is TGTGCCGGTAGTATCGTCTCGGGGCCCAATCCCACAGATACGCAGTATTTT.

A word on this clonotype: A read error may produce the germline difference seen at one junction end. This chain links TRBV24-1 with TRBJ2-1; D remains unclear. The CDR3 is 15 residues long. CDR1 is KGHDR, CDR2 SFDVKD, per germline. CDR3 in DNA: TGTGCCACCGGCGAAAGGGATATCCCCTACAATGAGCGGTTCTTC. This sequence encodes CATGERDIPYNERFF.

This clonotype was seen at least ten times. The chain uses TRBV7-2 and TRBJ2-7; D not resolved. CDR3 length: 14 residues. With 3 bases removed from V and 3 bases from J, the gap between germline ends came to 12 bases. Germline lookup yields CDR1 SGHTA and CDR2 FQGNSA. The CDR3 loop is CASSFAPNGYEQYF. CDR3 DNA: TGTGCCAGCAGCTTCGCTCCGAACGGCTACGAGCAGTACTTC.

This clonotype has at least ten counts. The chain employs TRBV7-8 and TRBJ2-3, with a tentative D call TRBD1 (5 bases). The CDR3 has 13 amino acids. Germline V lookup: CDR1 SGHVS, CDR2 FQNEAQ. V was clipped by 3 bases and J by 6 bases, with 10 bases between them. CDR3 residues: CASSFRGLDTQYF. For the CDR3, the DNA is TGTGCCAGCAGCTTTAGGGGTTTGGATACGCAGTATTTT.

CDR3 coding DNA: TGTGCCAGTAGTACCACCGGACAGAGGGCACAGCCCCAGCATTTT. Its translation: CASSTTGQRAQPQHF. V gene TRBV19 combines with J gene TRBJ1-5, with D maybe TRBD1 (6 bases). V gave up 4 bases and J gave up 7 bases, with 17 bases separating them. The CDR3 extends over 15 amino acids. Germline CDR1 reads LNHDA; CDR2 reads SQIVND (reference sequence).

This clonotype was observed a handful of times. The V call is TRBV11-3, the J call TRBJ2-3; 8 positions agree with TRBD1. The CDR3 loop spans 14 amino acids. V lost 5 bases to trimming and J lost 7 bases; unmatched junction nucleotides: 8. Per the germline V gene, CDR1 is SGHNT and CDR2 is YENEEA. The DNA of the CDR3 is TGTGCCAGCAGCCCCTCCAGGGGGCAAAATACGCAGTATTTT. This translates into CASSPSRGQNTQYF.

The chain couples TRBV18 to TRBJ2-5, with 9 bases lining up with TRBD2. This CDR3 comprises 11 residues. Looked up from germline, CDR1 is KGHSH and CDR2 is LQKENI. The V gene end was trimmed by 4 bases and the J gene end by 14 bases; junction bases not matched to a gene: 5. CDR3 loop: CASSRRLAAYF. The CDR3 DNA reads TGTGCCAGCTCACGCCGACTAGCGGCCTACTTC.

This clonotype was counted between two and nine times. The chain links TRBV4-2 to TRBJ2-1; D might be TRBD1 (7 bases). V gave up 4 bases and J gave up 4 bases, with 17 bases separating them. This CDR3 comprises 16 residues. Germline-derived CDR1 and CDR2 are LGHNA and YNFKEQ. CDR3 nucleotide sequence: TGTGCCAGCAGCCCTGGCCTCAGGGGGGTTTACAATGAGCAGTTCTTC. As protein: CASSPGLRGVYNEQFF.

This clonotype was observed many times. The V call is TRBV6-1, the J call TRBJ2-3, with 12 bases identical to TRBD2. Germline V CDR1 and CDR2: MNHNS, SASEGT. Losses at the gene ends were 6 bases for V and 5 bases for J; bases not matched to a gene: 6. CDR3 size: 15 residues. In DNA, the CDR3 is TGTGCCAGCAGCCCTAGCGGGGGGGCGGGAGATACGCAGTATTTT. Amino acids: CASSPSGGAGDTQYF.

The table lists this clonotype with many counts. This chain uses TRBV7-2 with TRBJ2-7; possible D gene TRBD2, 5 bases. Germline CDR1 reads SGHTA; CDR2 reads FQGNSA. The CDR3 has 21 amino acids. Between the trimmed V and J ends, which lost 2 bases and 0 bases, there was a span of 29 bases. As DNA, the CDR3 is TGTGCCAGCAGCTTAAGGGTTCCAGCGGCCCTACCTTTACCTGGCTCCTACGAGCAGTACTTC. Translated, it gives CASSLRVPAALPLPGSYEQYF.

This clonotype was counted at least ten times. The V and J genes are TRBV4-1 and TRBJ2-1, with 9 bases aligning to TRBD1. Looked up from germline, CDR1 is MGHRA and CDR2 is YSYEKL. The CDR3 is 16 residues long. Germline trimming cut 1 base from V and 0 bases from J; bases unmatched to any gene: 1. The CDR3 nucleotides are TGCGCCAGCAGCCAAGGGGGACAGGGCTCCTACAATGAGCAGTTCTTC. Its protein is CASSQGGQGSYNEQFF.

There are many counts of this clonotype. The chain employs TRBV20-1 and TRBJ2-7, with TRBD2 matching 8 bases. Germline CDR1 reads DFQATT; CDR2 reads SNEGSKA (reference sequence). V trimming: 3 bases; J trimming: 6 bases; junction bases outside the gene matches: 10. The CDR3 is made up of 14 amino acids. CDR3 loop: CSARGLGPYAEQYF. In DNA form, the CDR3 reads TGCAGTGCTAGGGGACTAGGTCCTTACGCCGAGCAGTACTTC.

Ten or more counts support this clonotype. The V gene is TRBV28, the J gene TRBJ2-7; 8 bases align to TRBD2. V shed 2 bases, J shed 0 bases, and the junction held 9 bases outside the gene matches. This CDR3 contains 17 residues. CDR1 is MDHEN and CDR2 is SYDVKM in the germline V gene. For the CDR3, the DNA is TGTGCCAGCAGTTTAACCGGGACTAGGGGGAGCTCCTACGAGCAGTACGTC. It specifies CASSLTGTRGSSYEQYV.

The chain has TRBV5-4 and TRBJ2-5; D unclear. The CDR3 is made up of 11 amino acids. V was trimmed by 4 bases and J by 3 bases, leaving 4 bases between them. CDR1 SGHNT and CDR2 YYREEE come from the germline V gene (reference sequence). The CDR3 DNA follows: TGTGCCAGCAGCATAAAAGAGACCCAGTACTTC. It is translated as CASSIKETQYF.

At least ten counts were recorded for this clonotype. The chain recombines TRBV28 with TRBJ1-2; D not resolved. Trimming shortened V by 2 bases and J by 4 bases, and 20 bases separated the two germline ends. CDR1 and CDR2 from the germline V gene are MDHEN and SYDVKM. This CDR3 spans 17 amino acids. Here the CDR3 DNA reads TGTGCCAGCAGTTTACCCCCGAAGTGGATTTACCGCTATGGCTACACCTTC. This codes for CASSLPPKWIYRYGYTF.

In its sample, this clonotype was seen many times. The V and J genes are TRBV6-1 and TRBJ1-5; 8 bases map to TRBD1. J gave up 5 bases and V 3 bases, and 0 bases lay outside the gene matches. This CDR3 comprises 13 residues. Germline CDR1 reads MNHNS; CDR2 reads SASEGT. CDR3 DNA sequence: TGTGCCAGCAGTGAGACAGGGGATCAGCCCCAGCATTTT. Its protein is CASSETGDQPQHF.

This clonotype was seen more than once but under ten times. This chain joins TRBV12-3 or TRBV12-4 and TRBJ2-1; TRBD1 might be the D (5 bases). V lost 2 bases and J 11 bases, leaving 7 bases between the germline ends. The CDR3 contains 11 residues. CDR3 in amino acids: CASSLNRKQFF. The CDR3 DNA is TGTGCCAGCAGTTTAAACAGGAAGCAGTTCTTC.

V and J are TRBV2 and TRBJ2-2; no firm D call. The germline V and J ends were trimmed by 4 bases and 1 base, with 7 bases remaining between them. The CDR3 runs to 14 residues. CDR1 and CDR2 (germline): SNHLY, FYNNEI. This CDR3 is CASSVNRNTGELFF. The CDR3 region has the DNA TGTGCCAGCAGTGTGAACAGGAACACCGGGGAGCTGTTTTTT.

This clonotype appeared many times. The gene calls are TRBV20-1 and TRBJ2-7; D might be TRBD2 (6 bases). The CDR3 covers 13 residues. Germline loops: CDR1 DFQATT, CDR2 SNEGSKA (reference sequence). Deletions cut 2 bases from V and 4 bases from J, with 12 bases between. The CDR3 sequence is CSARNPGGYEQYF. The CDR3 coding sequence is TGCAGTGCTAGAAACCCCGGAGGGTACGAGCAGTACTTC.

This clonotype was seen at least ten times. The gene calls are TRBV28 and TRBJ2-1, with 8 bases lining up with TRBD2. Germline assignment: CDR1 MDHEN and CDR2 SYDVKM. The CDR3 has 17 residues. The ends lost 6 bases at V and 7 bases at J; junction bases unmatched: 17. In DNA form, the CDR3 reads TGTGCCAGCAGGAAAGTGAGTCCGAGCGGGAGAAGGAATGAGCAGTTCTTC. Translating gives CASRKVSPSGRRNEQFF.